These 11 T cell receptor beta chains came from one sample sequenced in a study of T cell responses to AZD1222 COVID-19 vaccine. Libraries were prepared by immunoSEQ multiplex PCR; TCRdb keeps only in-frame clonotypes and omits some of them. This table holds about 150,000 clones, less than 95% found once. The sequencing used peripheral blood, collected on day 0 of AZD1222 vaccination. All receptors come from an adult in good health.

The chain recombines TRBV11-2 with TRBJ2-3; 10 bases line up with TRBD2. Trimming cost V 1 base and J 11 bases; bases outside gene matches: 12. This CDR3 contains 16 residues. Germline CDR1 is SGHAT and CDR2 is FQNNGV. The CDR3 DNA follows: TGTGCCAGCAGCTTAGCTAGCGGGGGCTCCGGGGTGGAGCAGTATTTT. This translates into CASSLASGGSGVEQYF.

The chain recombines TRBV5-1 with TRBJ1-2; 7 nucleotides align to TRBD1. J was trimmed by 6 bases and V by 0 bases; bases with no gene match: 8. The CDR3 is 15 residues long. The germline CDR1 and CDR2 sequences are SGHRS and YFSETQ. CDR3 protein: CASSLDLGGIDGYTF. Written as DNA, the CDR3 is TGCGCCAGCAGCTTGGATTTAGGGGGCATCGATGGCTACACCTTC.

This rearrangement joins TRBV9 to TRBJ2-2, with D possibly being TRBD2 (6 bases). Per germline, CDR1 SGDLS and CDR2 YYNGEE. This CDR3 region has 17 residues. Trimming pared 1 base from V and 3 bases from J, leaving 16 bases between. CDR3 coding DNA: TGTGCCAGCAGCGTATCCCGGGGGTTGCCAGACACCGGGGAGCTGTTTTTT. Translating it yields CASSVSRGLPDTGELFF. Looking up the rest from reference TRBV9 and TRBJ2-2 gives the full variable domain: DSGVTQTPKHLITATGQRVTLRCSPRSGDLSVYWYQQSLDQGLQFLIQYYNGEERAKGNILERFSAQQFPDLHSELNLSSLELGDSALYFCASSVSRGLPDTGELFFGEGSRLTVL.

The chain couples TRBV6-4 to TRBJ2-5; no definite D call. V lost 11 bases and J lost 5, with 3 bases in between. CDR3 length: 8 residues. Germline values: CDR1 MRHNA, CDR2 SNTAGT. In DNA form, the CDR3 reads TGTGCCGGGGAGACCCAGTACTTC. Translating it yields CAGETQYF.

This rearrangement joins TRBV9 to TRBJ2-5; perhaps D is TRBD1 or TRBD2 (5 bases each). Looked up from germline, CDR1 is SGDLS and CDR2 is YYNGEE. The CDR3 length is 15 residues. V lost 2 bases, J lost 2 bases, and 13 bases lay in between. As DNA, the CDR3 is TGTGCCAGCAGCGTCTGGGGACGCCTGCAAGAGACCCAGTACTTC. Translating gives CASSVWGRLQETQYF. The full variable domain, its missing parts supplied by reference TRBV9 and TRBJ2-5, is DSGVTQTPKHLITATGQRVTLRCSPRSGDLSVYWYQQSLDQGLQFLIQYYNGEERAKGNILERFSAQQFPDLHSELNLSSLELGDSALYFCASSVWGRLQETQYFGPGTRLLVL.

V is TRBV6-2 or TRBV6-3 and J is TRBJ1-5; TRBD1 aligns across 9 bases. V lost 5 bases to trimming and J lost 0 bases; unmatched junction nucleotides: 8. This CDR3 has 17 residues. The germline gives CDR1 MNHEY, CDR2 SVGEGT. CDR3 in DNA: TGTGCCAGCAGTCCCTCGACAGGGGGGTATAGCAATCAGCCCCAGCATTTT. This translates into CASSPSTGGYSNQPQHF.

The chain has TRBV19 and TRBJ1-5, with D tentatively TRBD1 (5 bases). The germline V and J ends were trimmed by 7 bases and 7 bases, with 17 bases remaining between them. This CDR3 region has 14 residues. Germline values: CDR1 LNHDA, CDR2 SQIVND (reference sequence). The CDR3 loop reads CASTYGRGVQPQHF. The CDR3 nucleotides are TGTGCCAGTACCTACGGAAGAGGGGTACAGCCCCAGCATTTT.

CDR3 bases: TGTGCCAGCAGTGTAAAACGGGGACGGCAGAATTCACCCCTCCACTTT. This translates into CASSVKRGRQNSPLHF. The V and J genes are TRBV28 and TRBJ1-6; D might be TRBD1 (5 bases). This CDR3 comprises 16 residues. Per the germline V gene, CDR1 is MDHEN and CDR2 is SYDVKM. The V end lost 5 bases, the J end lost 7 bases, and 18 bases lay between the germline ends.

J is TRBJ2-7 and V is TRBV7-2; TRBD1 is a possible D gene (6 bases). Germline V gives CDR1 SGHTA, CDR2 FQGNSA. CDR3 length: 14 residues. Deletions cut 4 bases from V and 0 bases from J, with 10 bases between. The CDR3 DNA sequence: TGTGCCAGCAGCTCCGACAGGAGCTCCTACGAGCAGTACTTC. The encoded protein is CASSSDRSSYEQYF. Together with reference TRBV7-2 and TRBJ2-7, the CDR3 gives the full variable domain: GAGVSQSPSNKVTEKGKDVELRCDPISGHTALYWYRQSLGQGLEFLIYFQGNSAPDKSGLPSDRFSAERTGGSVSTLTIQRTQQEDSAVYLCASSSDRSSYEQYFGPGTRLTVT.

This chain links TRBV9 with TRBJ2-1; weak D call: TRBD2 (5 bases). The CDR3 runs to 15 residues. V shed 3 bases and J shed 8 bases, with 18 bases lying between them. Germline V gives CDR1 SGDLS, CDR2 YYNGEE. The CDR3 spells CASSAAVGAEYEQFF. The CDR3 nucleotides are TGTGCCAGCAGCGCCGCGGTGGGAGCAGAGTATGAGCAGTTCTTC.

The chain carries TRBV2 and TRBJ2-7; D may be TRBD1 (6 bases). This CDR3 is built from 10 residues. Germline V gives CDR1 SNHLY, CDR2 FYNNEI. The V end was cut by 8 bases, the J end by 13 bases, with 15 bases between. In DNA, the CDR3 is TGTGCCAGCTCCGGGACACTCCTTTACTTC. This gives the protein CASSGTLLYF.